This T cell receptor (beta chain) stems from a study of shared clonotypes between healthy human individuals (dated by TCRdb to 2018 to 2021). In the study overall: The cohort comprised two women and a few men aged 18 to 49 years. Between about 0.8 and 9.5 billion PBMCs per donor were obtained by leukapheresis. Libraries were prepared and TCR repertoires were sequenced by different laboratories using diverse techniques, in order to increase sequencing depth and limit assay-specific biases. To estimate repertoire size and how much clonotype sharing occurs between individuals, the study deeply sequenced the blood TCR repertoires of 5 or 6 healthy adults. For each donor, CD4 naive and CD4 memory were each given three plates, CD8 naive was given two plates, and CD8 memory was given one plate.

Using the deep immunoSEQ assay, TCR CDR3 regions were amplified from genomic DNA by multiplex PCR. Extracted genomic DNA from each cell subset was distributed evenly across all wells of several immunoSEQ 96-well plates, and each plate was treated as a replicate. For sorted subsets, 150 to 250 ng of genomic DNA, equivalent to around 31,000 T cell genomes, went into each replicate PCR. Purified libraries were measured with a Qubit 3.0 fluorometer, size-checked on a Bioanalyzer 2100, and measured again with the KAPA Library Quantification kit. Every immunoSEQ 96-well plate was sequenced on a separate single-read 150-cycle Illumina NextSeq 550 flow cell. Concerning the study's data processing: Because the immunoSEQ output held only junctional sequences and lacked quality scores, the filtering could not match the filtering applied to full-length reads. To assign V/J genes and CDR3, sequences were annotated using PyIR, a Python wrapper for IgBLAST v1.9, with IMGT germline references. Reads were filtered out if the reads had weak V/J assignments (E-value above 1e-6), no CDR3, stop codons, out-of-frame junctions, or ambiguous translated residues. V3J clonotypes were defined as sequences sharing an identical inferred V gene, J gene, and CDR3 amino acid sequence. Percentage overlap between repertoires was calculated by dividing the number of shared unique clonotypes by the size of the smaller repertoire. Richness of each repertoire was evaluated using RTK rarefaction, the Chao1 estimator, and Recon v2.1 estimates of unobserved clonotypes. Generation probabilities were computed with OLGA for all TCRbeta clonotypes obtained by the gDNA method from a handful of donors. The clones in this table, taken by TCRdb from immuneACCESS, are in-frame only. Not every clone is retained; where verified, under half of the shortfall comes from an unresolved V gene, and the cause of the rest is unknown. V and J calls and clone size are given by that table; D and trimming were obtained from the DNA. The sample data list more than 2,000,000 clones, and around 94% of these were observed just once. The ten biggest clones cover under 0.15% of the sample.

Healthy HIV-negative adults with no recently reported acute infections or vaccinations were included as donors. Only Caucasian adults living in Nashville, Tennessee, USA were represented among the donors. CD4+ T cells were enriched by magnetic negative selection, after which naive cells were positively selected on CD45RA and the negative fraction was taken as the memory subset. After blood collection by leukapheresis, PBMCs were isolated using Ficoll-Histopaque density gradient centrifugation and then cryopreserved in the vapor phase of liquid nitrogen. Analytical flow cytometry was used to check the purity and quantity of every magnetically sorted T cell population. Genomic DNA was isolated from every sorted fraction and measured by UV absorbance on a Nanodrop 2000c. Germline trimming: 5 bases from V, 2 bases from J; junction bases outside gene matches: 5. The CDR3 has 15 amino acids, counting the end cysteine and phenylalanine. The CDR3 DNA has 45 bases and is translated from base 1. The germline V gene encodes CDR1 SGHTA and CDR2 FQGNSA.

Here is what the overall study found, with its caveats: Pairwise subsampling led to the expectation that sequencing depth would affect the degree of clonotype sharing among donors. Naive subsets generally had larger estimated clonotype richness than memory subsets. Sampling was limited to blood, and TCR repertoires in tissue likely differ from TCR repertoires in blood. Clonotypes shared by all four sorted-subset donors showed higher generation probabilities than non-shared clonotypes. Across four donors, roughly 5% of naive CD4, roughly 3.4% of naive CD8, around 2.1% of memory CD4, and over 0.35% of memory CD8 clonotypes were shared. Because the study included a small number of donors, the genetic and exposure-history diversity represented was limited. Even with the large sequencing depth, rarefaction of the sorted-subset datasets indicated that sequencing was incomplete.

On this clone: Its specific antigen is unknown. Per-nucleotide qualities are absent, and no much larger clonotype sits a single base away.

The sample comprised naive CD4+ T cells sorted from blood. Explained via the paper, the cell subset or site label denotes: CD45RA+ positively selected. The TCR sequence derives from a man between 18 and 29 years old in good health. The chain is assembled from TRBV7-2 and TRBJ2-2; TRBD2 agrees with 7 junctional bases. CDR3 loop: CASSPSGINTGELFF. The base sequence is TGTGCCAGCAGCCCAAGCGGGATTAACACCGGGGAGCTGTTTTTT.